These T cell receptor beta chains were read from a single sample in a study of T cell responses to AZD1222 COVID-19 vaccine. The assay was immunoSEQ multiplex PCR, and TCRdb's table has in-frame clones only and misses some. The sample has roughly 100,000 clones, 88% seen once. This specimen was peripheral blood, taken on day 0 of AZD1222 vaccination. These receptors were taken from an adult in good health. CDR3s include the opening cysteine and the closing phenylalanine or tryptophan. A D gene is named only where the DNA matches it firmly. Clone size appears in some rows only: once, few, many, or a class for an expanded clone.

clone_size: -; d_call: TRBD1; j_call: TRBJ2-7; v_call: TRBV7-8; cdr3_aa: CASSPGTGGNEQYF; cdr3_nt: TGTGCCAGCAGCCCCGGGACAGGGGGAAACGAGCAGTACTTC
clone_size: -; d_call: TRBD1; j_call: TRBJ2-3; v_call: TRBV5-4; cdr3_aa: CASSSQGADTQYF; cdr3_nt: TGTGCCAGCAGCTCACAGGGGGCAGATACGCAGTATTTT
clone_size: -; d_call: -; j_call: TRBJ2-2; v_call: TRBV10-3; cdr3_aa: CAISESPALLNGGELFF; cdr3_nt: TGTGCCATCAGTGAGTCGCCGGCGCTCCTTAACGGGGGGGAGCTGTTTTTT
clone_size: -; d_call: TRBD2; j_call: TRBJ2-7; v_call: TRBV5-1; cdr3_aa: CASSLATSGIYEQYF; cdr3_nt: TGCGCCAGCAGCTTGGCCACTAGCGGGATCTACGAGCAGTACTTC
clone_size: -; d_call: -; j_call: TRBJ2-3; v_call: TRBV5-1; cdr3_aa: CASSLGLTDTQYF; cdr3_nt: TGCGCCAGCAGCTTGGGCCTCACAGATACGCAGTATTTT
clone_size: -; d_call: -; j_call: TRBJ2-1; v_call: TRBV6-5; cdr3_aa: CASSYSIGNEQFF; cdr3_nt: TGTGCCAGCAGTTACTCGATTGGAAATGAGCAGTTCTTC
clone_size: -; d_call: -; j_call: TRBJ1-6; v_call: TRBV6-5; cdr3_aa: CASSHWTLNSPLHF; cdr3_nt: TGTGCCAGCAGCCACTGGACACTCAATTCACCCCTCCACTTT
clone_size: -; d_call: TRBD1; j_call: TRBJ1-3; v_call: TRBV19; cdr3_aa: CASSPQGGRLGNTIYF; cdr3_nt: TGTGCCAGTAGTCCCCAGGGGGGGCGCTTAGGAAACACCATATATTTT
clone_size: -; d_call: TRBD2; j_call: TRBJ2-1; v_call: TRBV11-3; cdr3_aa: CASSFLAGPYNEQFF; cdr3_nt: TGTGCCAGCAGCTTCTTAGCGGGTCCCTACAATGAGCAGTTCTTC
clone_size: -; d_call: -; j_call: TRBJ2-7; v_call: TRBV14; cdr3_aa: CASSPEIRGHEQYF; cdr3_nt: TGTGCCAGCAGCCCGGAAATTAGGGGTCACGAGCAGTACTTC
clone_size: -; d_call: -; j_call: TRBJ1-1; v_call: TRBV6-5; cdr3_aa: CASSSHQVGEAFF; cdr3_nt: TGTGCCAGCAGTTCTCACCAGGTCGGGGAAGCTTTCTTT
clone_size: once; d_call: -; j_call: TRBJ1-6; v_call: TRBV10-2; cdr3_aa: CASSGTVGGEYSPLHF; cdr3_nt: TGCGCCAGCAGTGGGACCGTTGGGGGTGAATATTCACCCCTCCACTTT
clone_size: -; d_call: TRBD1; j_call: TRBJ2-6; v_call: TRBV7-3; cdr3_aa: CASSLKGTGSSGANVLTF; cdr3_nt: TGTGCCAGCAGCTTAAAAGGGACAGGGAGCTCTGGGGCCAACGTCCTGACTTTC